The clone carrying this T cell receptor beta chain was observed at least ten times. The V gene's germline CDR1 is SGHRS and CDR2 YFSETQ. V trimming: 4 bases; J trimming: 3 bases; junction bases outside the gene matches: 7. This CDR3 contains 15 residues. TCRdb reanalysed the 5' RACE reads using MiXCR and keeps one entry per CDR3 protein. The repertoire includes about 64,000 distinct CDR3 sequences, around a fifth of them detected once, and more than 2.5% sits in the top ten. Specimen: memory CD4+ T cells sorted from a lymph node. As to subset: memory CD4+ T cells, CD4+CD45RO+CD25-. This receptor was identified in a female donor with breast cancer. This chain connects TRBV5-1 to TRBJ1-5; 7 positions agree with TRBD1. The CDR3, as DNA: TGCGCCAGCAGCGATGGGACAGACCCCAATCAGCCCCAGCATTTT. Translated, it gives CASSDGTDPNQPQHF.